Listed below are T cell receptor beta chains from one sample, sequenced in a study of response to subunit inactivated influenza vaccine. TCRdb itself ran the RT-PCR reads through MiXCR, one entry per CDR3 protein. The sample consists of 500,000 or so distinct CDR3 sequences, about 15% of them appearing once. Here the sequenced sample was CD4+ T cells sorted from PBMCs, taken about 23 months after vaccination. The source is a man aged 50-75 years who received an inactivated influenza vaccine. Both conserved end residues are part of each CDR3. A D gene is named only where the DNA matches it firmly. Clone size is shown for a subset of rows, as once, few, many or a class of expanded clone.

few - TRBJ2-1 TRBV7-2 CASSPRQGGINEQFF TGTGCCAGCAGCCCCCGCCAGGGGGGGATCAATGAGCAGTTCTTC
many - TRBJ1-1 TRBV20-1 CSGPEGFMNTEAFF TGCAGTGGGCCAGAGGGCTTTATGAACACTGAAGCTTTCTTT
many - TRBJ2-5 TRBV3-1 CASSLKQDTQYF TGTGCCAGCAGTTTGAAACAGGATACCCAGTACTTC
few - TRBJ2-1 TRBV20-1 CSARFGTAYNEQFF TGCAGTGCTAGATTCGGGACTGCCTACAATGAGCAGTTCTTC
once - TRBJ2-5 TRBV1 CTSSPGTGMLGTQYF TGCACCAGCAGCCCCGGGACAGGGATGCTTGGGACCCAGTACTTC
few TRBD2 TRBJ2-3 TRBV5-1 CASTNGGSADTQYF TGCGCCAGCACCAATGGCGGGAGCGCAGATACGCAGTATTTT
- TRBD2 TRBJ2-5 TRBV7-2 CASSLLAGGLGETQYF TGTGCCAGCAGCTTACTAGCGGGGGGGCTGGGGGAGACCCAGTACTTC
- - TRBJ1-1 TRBV11-2 CASSLDGLGGAFF TGTGCCAGCAGCTTAGACGGGCTGGGGGGGGCTTTCTTT
few - TRBJ2-7 TRBV4-3 CASSQEAGTYEQYF TGCGCCAGCAGCCAAGAAGCGGGTACCTACGAGCAGTACTTC
few TRBD2 TRBJ2-3 TRBV6-1 CASSGTSGTGADTQYF TGTGCCAGCAGTGGGACTAGCGGGACCGGCGCAGATACGCAGTATTTT
- TRBD2 TRBJ2-3 TRBV10-1 CASSESGGILTDTQYF TGCGCCAGCAGTGAGTCGGGGGGGATTCTCACAGATACGCAGTATTTT
few - TRBJ1-1 TRBV5-4 CASSFMGMNTEAFF TGTGCCAGCAGCTTTATGGGGATGAACACTGAAGCTTTCTTT
- - TRBJ1-6 TRBV10-3 CAISDPYRADNSPLHF TGTGCCATCAGTGACCCATACAGGGCGGATAATTCACCCCTCCACTTT
- - TRBJ2-3 TRBV3-1 CASSSAGSGGTQYF TGTGCCAGCAGCTCCGCGGGGTCCGGGGGTACGCAGTATTTT
- - TRBJ2-1 TRBV10-3 CAISEGAVEQFF TGTGCCATCAGTGAAGGCGCGGTCGAGCAGTTCTTC
- TRBD1 TRBJ2-7 TRBV20-1 CSATNRGVYEQYF TGCAGTGCTACAAACAGGGGAGTCTACGAGCAGTACTTC
many - TRBJ2-5 TRBV6-1 CASTQGFGQETQYF TGTGCCAGCACTCAGGGTTTCGGTCAAGAGACCCAGTACTTC
few TRBD1 TRBJ2-5 TRBV24-1 CATSDPGQGATAQYF TGTGCCACCAGTGATCCCGGACAGGGGGCGACGGCCCAGTACTTC